This T cell receptor (beta chain) was captured in a study of T cell repertoires in cytomegalovirus infection. Study background: Public TCR beta signature analysis indicated the presence of both CMV infection and matching HLA type. Study findings and constraints: Summed frequency of public TCR beta families distinguished CMV carriers with the relevant HLA. CMV-specific HLA-C-restricted TCR beta clonotypes dominated the ex vivo response.

MiXCR was run by TCRdb on the reads, yielding one entry per CDR3 protein. The sample lists approximately 81,000 distinct CDR3 sequences, about 24% occurring once. Germline loops: CDR1 DFQATT, CDR2 SNEGSKA (reference sequence). This CDR3 comprises 14 residues. V lost 6 bases to trimming and J lost 1 base; unmatched junction nucleotides: 6. In the case of this clonotype: The target antigen is unknown.

The clonotype originates from a human donor in good health (CMV status not recorded). Some clones in this sample may be carry-over from other donors' samples. Source: CD8+ T cells from cultured PBMCs, taken from culture after CMV antigen stimulation. The rearrangement joins TRBV20-1 to TRBJ2-1, with 7 bases fitting TRBD2. The CDR3 bases are TGCAGTGCCCCTACTAGCGCTTCCTACAATGAGCAGTTCTTC. Its protein is CSAPTSASYNEQFF.